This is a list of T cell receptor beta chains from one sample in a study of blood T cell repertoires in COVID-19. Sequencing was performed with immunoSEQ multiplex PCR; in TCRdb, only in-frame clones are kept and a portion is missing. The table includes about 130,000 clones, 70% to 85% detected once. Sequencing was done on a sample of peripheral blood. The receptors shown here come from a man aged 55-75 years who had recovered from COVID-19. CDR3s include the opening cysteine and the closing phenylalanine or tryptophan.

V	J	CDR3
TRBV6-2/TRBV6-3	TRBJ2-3	CASSYSRGLAVLDTQYF
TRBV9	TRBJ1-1	CASSELTENTEAFF
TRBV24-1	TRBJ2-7	CATSSGYEQYF
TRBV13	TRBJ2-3	CASSFSGRSTDTQYF
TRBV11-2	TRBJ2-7	CASSLDYSYEQYF
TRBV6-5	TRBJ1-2	CASSQLGQGYGYTF
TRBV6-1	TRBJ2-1	CASSEGQGTYNEQFF
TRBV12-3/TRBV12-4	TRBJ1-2	CASSFRSGGGYTF
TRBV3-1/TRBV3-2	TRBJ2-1	CASSRLAGGYEQFF
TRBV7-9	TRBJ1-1	CASSPGGLGGEAFF
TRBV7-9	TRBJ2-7	CASTLVTGGIEQYF
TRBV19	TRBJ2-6	CASSGQGTGANVLTF
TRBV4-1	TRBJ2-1	CASSHSIRGFMSSGGINEQFF
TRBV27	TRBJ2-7	CASSRTGVPYEQYF
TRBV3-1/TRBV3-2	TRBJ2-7	CASKAGLSSYEQYF
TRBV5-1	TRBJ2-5	CASRGLAGETQYF
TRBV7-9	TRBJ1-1	CASSLDQGNTEAFF
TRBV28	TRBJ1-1	CASSPSLGAGTEAFF